This T cell receptor beta chain was obtained from a study of blood T cell repertoires in COVID-19. At the level of the study: Sample material is recorded as cDNA or gDNA derived from T cells, B-cell-depleted T cells, or PBMCs.

Per the original methods: Scientists estimated how many nucleated cells there were by amplifying reference gene primers. TCRdb keeps only in-frame clones here, not all; method: immunoSEQ multiplex PCR. V and J calls and clone size are given by that table; D and trimming were obtained from the DNA. The table lists around 80,000 clones, around three quarters of them singletons, with less than 7.5% in the top ten. The V gene's germline CDR1 is SGHTA and CDR2 FQGNSA. The CDR3 length is 15 residues. The V gene lost 5 bases and the J gene lost 1 base, with 14 bases spanning the gap. This chain uses TRBV7-2 with TRBJ2-5; D remains ambiguous. The specimen sequenced was peripheral blood. The sequence was collected from a middle-aged man with active or convalescent COVID-19. This CDR3 is CASSPIRTSQETQYF. The CDR3 DNA sequence: TGTGCCAGCAGCCCCATCCGCACTTCCCAAGAGACCCAGTACTTC.